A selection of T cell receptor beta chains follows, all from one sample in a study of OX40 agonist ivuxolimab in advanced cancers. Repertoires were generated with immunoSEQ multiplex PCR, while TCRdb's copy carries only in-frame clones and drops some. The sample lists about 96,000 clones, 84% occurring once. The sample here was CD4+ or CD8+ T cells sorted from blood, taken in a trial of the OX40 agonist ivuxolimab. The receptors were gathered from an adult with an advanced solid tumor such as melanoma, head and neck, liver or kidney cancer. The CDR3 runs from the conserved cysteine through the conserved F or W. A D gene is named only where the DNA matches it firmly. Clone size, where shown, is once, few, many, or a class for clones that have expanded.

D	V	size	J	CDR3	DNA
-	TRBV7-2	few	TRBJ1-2	CASSPAGGENYGYTF	TGTGCCAGCAGCCCTGCGGGGGGCGAAAACTATGGCTACACCTTC
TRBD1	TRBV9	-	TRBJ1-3	CASSATGEGNTIYF	TGTGCCAGCAGCGCAACAGGGGAAGGAAACACCATATATTTT
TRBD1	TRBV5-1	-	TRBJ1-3	CASSPDRARFLGTIYF	TGCGCCAGCAGCCCGGACAGGGCAAGATTTTTGGGCACCATATATTTT
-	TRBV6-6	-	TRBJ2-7	CASRTRAEQYF	TGTGCCAGCAGAACTCGGGCCGAGCAGTACTTC
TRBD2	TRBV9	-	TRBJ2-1	CASSVGAGENEQFF	TGTGCCAGCAGCGTAGGAGCGGGAGAGAATGAGCAGTTCTTC
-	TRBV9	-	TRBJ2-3	CASSVDGEPPDTQYF	TGTGCCAGCAGCGTAGATGGGGAACCCCCAGATACGCAGTATTTT
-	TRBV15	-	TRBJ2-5	CATSKAPALKETQYF	TGTGCCACCAGCAAGGCGCCCGCGCTGAAAGAGACCCAGTACTTC
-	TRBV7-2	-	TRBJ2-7	CASSSRLGSYEQYF	TGTGCCAGCAGCTCTCGACTAGGGTCCTACGAGCAGTACTTC
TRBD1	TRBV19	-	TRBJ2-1	CASSTGTENRGEQFF	TGTGCCAGTAGTACCGGGACAGAAAACCGCGGTGAGCAGTTCTTC
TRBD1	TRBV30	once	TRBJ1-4	CAWSPGQASNEKLFF	TGTGCCTGGAGCCCCGGACAGGCCAGTAATGAAAAACTGTTTTTT
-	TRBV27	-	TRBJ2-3	CASSFKSGTDTQYF	TGTGCCAGCAGTTTTAAATCGGGAACAGATACGCAGTATTTT
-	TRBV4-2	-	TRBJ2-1	CASSRFEGARDEQFF	TGTGCCAGCAGCCGATTCGAAGGGGCAAGGGATGAGCAGTTCTTC
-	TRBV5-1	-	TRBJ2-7	CASSLESYGEQYF	TGCGCCAGCAGCTTGGAATCTTATGGCGAGCAGTACTTC
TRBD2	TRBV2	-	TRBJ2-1	CASSPLQAGEHYEQFF	TGTGCCAGCAGTCCCCTCCAAGCGGGAGAACACTATGAGCAGTTCTTC
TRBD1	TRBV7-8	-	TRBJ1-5	CASSLWDRGRDSNQPQHF	TGTGCCAGCAGCCTATGGGACAGGGGCAGAGATAGCAATCAGCCCCAGCATTTT
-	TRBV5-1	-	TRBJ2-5	CASRLQETQYF	TGCGCCAGCAGATTACAAGAGACCCAGTACTTC
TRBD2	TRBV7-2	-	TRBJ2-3	CASSLGLAGVGTDTQYF	TGTGCCAGCAGCCTGGGGCTAGCGGGAGTGGGGACAGATACGCAGTATTTT
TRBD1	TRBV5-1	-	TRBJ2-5	CASSLGGTGKETQYF	TGCGCCAGCAGCTTGGGAGGGACAGGAAAAGAGACCCAGTACTTC
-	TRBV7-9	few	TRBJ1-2	CASSGRRDNPYGYTF	TGTGCCAGCAGCGGGCGCCGGGACAACCCCTATGGCTACACCTTC
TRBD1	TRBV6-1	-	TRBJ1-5	CASSVRDRDNQPQHF	TGTGCCAGCAGTGTCCGGGACAGGGATAATCAGCCCCAGCATTTT
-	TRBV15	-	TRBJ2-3	CATSRDSPRGDRTDTQYF	TGTGCCACCAGCAGAGACTCCCCACGAGGAGATCGCACAGATACGCAGTATTTT
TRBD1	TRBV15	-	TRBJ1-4	CATSRRTGVNEKLFF	TGTGCCACCAGCAGACGGACAGGAGTTAATGAAAAACTGTTTTTT
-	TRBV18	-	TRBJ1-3	CASSLLSADGSGNTIYF	TGTGCCAGCTCACTTCTCTCGGCAGACGGCTCTGGAAACACCATATATTTT
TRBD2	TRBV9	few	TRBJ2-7	CASSVGLAGAYEQYF	TGTGCCAGCAGCGTAGGTCTAGCGGGGGCCTACGAGCAGTACTTC
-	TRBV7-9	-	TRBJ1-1	CASSLGVSDTEAFF	TGTGCCAGCAGCTTAGGAGTGTCGGACACTGAAGCTTTCTTT
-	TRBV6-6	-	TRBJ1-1	CASTLGDTEAFF	TGTGCCAGCACCTTGGGGGACACTGAAGCTTTCTTT
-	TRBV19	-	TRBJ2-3	CASQGTGTTSVQYF	TGTGCCAGCCAAGGAACGGGAACGACTAGTGTTCAGTATTTT
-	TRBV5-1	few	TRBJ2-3	CASSLSGLSTDTQYF	TGCGCCAGCAGCTTGAGCGGACTTAGCACAGATACGCAGTATTTT
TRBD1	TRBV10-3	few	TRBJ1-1	CAISGTGTNTEAFF	TGTGCCATCAGTGGGACAGGGACGAACACTGAAGCTTTCTTT
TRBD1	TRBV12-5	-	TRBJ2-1	CASGFPGTGPYNEQFF	TGTGCTAGTGGTTTCCCCGGGACAGGGCCCTACAATGAGCAGTTCTTC
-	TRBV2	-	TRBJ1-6	CASSEGGRGAPLHF	TGTGCCAGCAGTGAAGGGGGGAGGGGGGCACCCCTCCACTTT
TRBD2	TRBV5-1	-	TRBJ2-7	CASSLGLAGGPSYEQYF	TGCGCCAGCAGCTTGGGACTAGCGGGAGGCCCTTCCTACGAGCAGTACTTC
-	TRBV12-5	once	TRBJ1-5	CASGPPGRLLPQHF	TGTGCTAGTGGGCCTCCGGGACGGCTTTTGCCCCAGCATTTT
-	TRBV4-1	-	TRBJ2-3	CASSQDKAPMTGDTQYF	TGCGCCAGCAGCCAAGATAAGGCCCCCATGACGGGGGATACGCAGTATTTT
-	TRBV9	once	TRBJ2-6	CASSSSGTGANVLTF	TGTGCCAGCAGCTCCTCGGGAACTGGGGCCAACGTCCTGACTTTC
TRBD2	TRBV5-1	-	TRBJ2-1	CASSHSGSNNEQFF	TGCGCCAGCAGCCATAGCGGGTCAAACAATGAGCAGTTCTTC
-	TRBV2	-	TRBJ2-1	CASSTGNDEQFF	TGTGCCAGCAGTACAGGGAACGATGAGCAGTTCTTC
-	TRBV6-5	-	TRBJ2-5	CASGRAIRRQETQYF	TGTGCCAGCGGAAGGGCGATTCGGCGACAAGAGACCCAGTACTTC
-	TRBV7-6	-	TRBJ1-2	CASSHLCESYGYTF	TGTGCCAGCAGCCATCTATGTGAATCCTATGGCTACACCTTC
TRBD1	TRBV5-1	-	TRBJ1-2	CASSAGQINYGYTF	TGCGCCAGCAGCGCGGGACAGATTAACTATGGCTACACCTTC
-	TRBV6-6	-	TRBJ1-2	CASSYSGGTNYGYTF	TGTGCCAGCAGTTACTCTGGGGGAACTAACTATGGCTACACCTTC
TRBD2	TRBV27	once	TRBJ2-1	CASSPGLNLYNEQFF	TGTGCCAGCAGTCCGGGACTAAACCTCTACAATGAGCAGTTCTTC
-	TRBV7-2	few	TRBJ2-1	CASSWGSYNEQFF	TGTGCCAGCAGCTGGGGGTCCTACAATGAGCAGTTCTTC
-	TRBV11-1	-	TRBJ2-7	CASSLAGGIVYEQYF	TGTGCCAGCAGCTTAGCTGGAGGGATCGTATACGAGCAGTACTTC
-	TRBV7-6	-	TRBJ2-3	CASSLVIRGGDTQYF	TGTGCCAGCAGCTTAGTGATTCGCGGGGGCGATACGCAGTATTTT
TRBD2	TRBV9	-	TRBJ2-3	CASSVALRLAGGTDTQYF	TGTGCCAGCAGCGTAGCCTTAAGACTAGCGGGGGGCACAGATACGCAGTATTTT
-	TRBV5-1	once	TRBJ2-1	CASSLGRGASYNEQFF	TGCGCCAGCAGCTTGGGGAGGGGCGCTTCCTACAATGAGCAGTTCTTC
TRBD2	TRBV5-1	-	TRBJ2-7	CASSLLAGVNEQYF	TGCGCCAGCAGCTTATTAGCGGGAGTTAACGAGCAGTACTTC
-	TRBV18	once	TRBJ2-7	CASSPLQLGEQYF	TGTGCCAGCTCACCATTGCAGCTGGGGGAGCAGTACTTC
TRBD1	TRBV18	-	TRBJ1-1	CASSPTGALGTEAFF	TGTGCCAGCTCACCTACAGGGGCTCTAGGCACTGAAGCTTTCTTT
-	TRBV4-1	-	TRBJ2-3	CASSHQDGRTSTDTQYF	TGCGCCAGCAGCCATCAAGACGGACGTACTAGCACAGATACGCAGTATTTT